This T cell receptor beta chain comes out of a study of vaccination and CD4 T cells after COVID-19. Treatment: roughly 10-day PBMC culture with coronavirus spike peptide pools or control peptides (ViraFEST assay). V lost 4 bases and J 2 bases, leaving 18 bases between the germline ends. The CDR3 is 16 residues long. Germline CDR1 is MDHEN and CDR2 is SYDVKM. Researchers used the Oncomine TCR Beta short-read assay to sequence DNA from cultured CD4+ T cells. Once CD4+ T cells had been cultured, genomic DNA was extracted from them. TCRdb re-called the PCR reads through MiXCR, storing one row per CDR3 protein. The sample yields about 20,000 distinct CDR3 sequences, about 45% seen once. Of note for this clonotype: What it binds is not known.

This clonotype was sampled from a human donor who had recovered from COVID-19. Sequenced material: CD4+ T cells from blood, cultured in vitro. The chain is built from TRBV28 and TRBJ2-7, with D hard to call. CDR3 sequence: CASSSQLTGRTYEQYF. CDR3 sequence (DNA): TGTGCCAGCAGTTCTCAGCTGACGGGCCGCACCTACGAGCAGTACTTC.